This passage covers 25 T cell receptor beta chains from one sample sequenced in a study of shared clonotypes between healthy human individuals. Clones were read by immunoSEQ multiplex PCR, and TCRdb kept only the in-frame ones, dropping some. Here the sample spans roughly 500,000 clones, over 65% being singletons. The specimen sequenced was PBMCs. Receptor source: a woman aged 40 to 50 in good health. Some clones in this sample may be carry-over from other donors' samples.

The chain links TRBV11-2 to TRBJ2-5; 13 bases fit TRBD2. V trimming: 5 bases; J trimming: 4 bases; junction bases outside the gene matches: 4. The CDR3 length is 15 residues. Germline CDR1 reads SGHAT; CDR2 reads FQNNGV. DNA for the CDR3: TGTGCCAGCAGCCTCAGGACTAGCGGGAGAGAGACCCAGTACTTC. Amino acids: CASSLRTSGRETQYF.

The J gene is TRBJ1-5, the V gene TRBV28; D gene ambiguous. Germline values: CDR1 MDHEN, CDR2 SYDVKM. V lost 3 bases, J lost 2 bases, and 17 bases lay in between. The CDR3 extends over 17 amino acids. The CDR3 bases are TGTGCCAGCAGTTTCCGAGGCCTTAGGAAGGGCAATCAGCCCCAGCATTTT. Encoded protein: CASSFRGLRKGNQPQHF.

The J gene is TRBJ2-5, the V gene TRBV6-6; the match to TRBD2 covers 7 bases. The CDR3 spans 15 residues. Per the germline V gene, CDR1 is MNHNY and CDR2 is SVGAGI (reference sequence). J was trimmed by 2 bases and V by 6 bases; bases with no gene match: 9. CDR3 bases: TGTGCCAGCAGCGATCCACCTAGCGGTCAAGAGACCCAGTACTTC. Protein sequence: CASSDPPSGQETQYF.

This clone was observed a handful of times. V gene TRBV2 combines with J gene TRBJ1-4, with D uncertain. Trimming cost V 7 bases and J 8 bases, with 5 bases left between them. This CDR3 is built from 10 residues. Germline CDR1 is SNHLY and CDR2 is FYNNEI. The CDR3: CASMLEKLFF. The CDR3 region has the DNA TGTGCCAGCATGCTCGAAAAACTGTTTTTT.

This clone was observed a handful of times. This chain links TRBV27 with TRBJ1-4; 7 bases map to TRBD1. CDR1 is MNHEY and CDR2 is SMNVEV in the germline V gene (reference sequence). Losses at the gene ends were 6 bases for V and 7 bases for J; bases not matched to a gene: 8. There are 14 residues in the CDR3. This CDR3 is CASRNTGDGEKLFF. CDR3 DNA: TGTGCCAGCAGGAACACAGGGGATGGTGAAAAACTGTTTTTT.

V and J are TRBV6-4 and TRBJ2-2; 13 positions agree with TRBD2. Looked up from germline, CDR1 is MRHNA and CDR2 is SNTAGT. V dropped 0 bases and J dropped 3; count of bases not matched to a gene: 1. The CDR3 is 17 residues long. CDR3 protein: CASSDSTSGRHTGELFF. The CDR3 DNA sequence: TGTGCCAGCAGTGACTCGACTAGCGGGAGGCACACCGGGGAGCTGTTTTTT.

The genes are TRBV4-2 and TRBJ2-5, with 10 positions matching TRBD1. The V gene's germline CDR1 is LGHNA and CDR2 YNFKEQ. The CDR3 spans 18 residues. The V and J ends lost 0 bases and 4 bases, in that order; junction bases with no gene match: 11. The CDR3 DNA reads TGTGCCAGCAGCCAAGAATTGGGGCGGACAGGGGGGGGAGAGACCCAGTACTTC. Protein sequence: CASSQELGRTGGGETQYF.

This clone has only a few counts. The chain has TRBV18 and TRBJ1-1, with D hard to call. In germline, CDR1 is KGHSH, CDR2 LQKENI. This CDR3 region has 11 residues. Trimming left V 6 bases short and J 1 base short, with 3 bases between. The CDR3, as DNA: TGTGCCAGCTCGTCGAACACTGAAGCTTTCTTT. The encoded protein is CASSSNTEAFF.

V and J are TRBV5-1 and TRBJ2-1, with TRBD2 matching 10 bases. This CDR3 contains 15 residues. Germline assignment: CDR1 SGHRS and CDR2 YFSETQ. J was trimmed by 3 bases and V by 3 bases; bases with no gene match: 3. CDR3 loop: CASSSGTSVYNEQFF. DNA for the CDR3: TGCGCCAGCAGCTCCGGGACTAGCGTCTACAATGAGCAGTTCTTC.

The V gene is TRBV28, the J gene TRBJ1-5; a possible D gene is TRBD1 (6 bases). The length of the CDR3 is 15 residues. Germline values: CDR1 MDHEN, CDR2 SYDVKM. Trimming pared 6 bases from V and 7 bases from J, leaving 19 bases between. CDR3: CASSLLRGAGQPQHF. DNA of the CDR3: TGTGCCAGCAGCCTCCTCCGGGGGGCAGGCCAGCCCCAGCATTTT.

This clone was detected once. The chain has TRBV7-9 and TRBJ2-1, with 9 bases identical to TRBD2. Germline lookup yields CDR1 SEHNR and CDR2 FQNEAQ (reference sequence). The CDR3 consists of 13 residues. Trimming removed 5 bases from V and 15 bases from J; junction bases left unmatched: 11. The CDR3 nucleotides are TGTGCCAGCAGCCCGGGGGGCGGGAGGGAAGGGTTCTTC. Translation gives CASSPGGGREGFF.

The J gene is TRBJ1-3, the V gene TRBV28; no reliable D call. Germline CDR1 MDHEN, CDR2 SYDVKM. CDR3 length: 15 residues. V was pared by 6 bases and J by 2 bases, with 14 bases between. This chain's CDR3 is CASSLQFRAGNTIYF. The CDR3, as DNA: TGTGCCAGCAGCCTCCAATTTAGGGCTGGAAACACCATATATTTT.

Comment on this clone: This likely reflects a read error, since a far larger clone is one base away. The V and J genes are TRBV28 and TRBJ2-1; D is undetermined. In germline, CDR1 is MDHEN, CDR2 SYDVKM. The CDR3 consists of 15 residues. Trimming shortened V by 6 bases and J by 2 bases, and 14 bases separated the two germline ends. As DNA, the CDR3 is TGTGCCAGCAGCTTAGCTCCAGAGGCCTACAATGAGCAGTTCTTC. Amino acids: CASSLAPEAYNEQFF.

About this clone: A read error may account for a junction end that differs from germline. The V gene is TRBV5-4, the J gene TRBJ2-1; maybe TRBD2 (6 bases). Germline CDR1 is SGHNT and CDR2 is YYREEE (reference sequence). The CDR3 runs 15 residues. The DNA for the CDR3 is TGTGTCAGCAGTCTAGCGACCAGCTCCTACAATGAGCAGTTCTTC. It codes for CVSSLATSSYNEQFF.

The gene calls are TRBV12-5 and TRBJ2-5, with a weak D call TRBD1 (6 bases). Germline assignment: CDR1 LGHNT and CDR2 FRNRAP. V was pared by 6 bases and J by 2 bases, with 13 bases between. This CDR3 has 14 amino acids. The CDR3: CASGTGHLQETQYF. The CDR3 bases are TGTGCTAGTGGGACAGGACATCTTCAAGAGACCCAGTACTTC.

V is TRBV11-2 and J is TRBJ2-3; perhaps TRBD2 as D (6 bases). Per germline, CDR1 SGHAT and CDR2 FQNNGV. Trimming took 5 bases from V and 0 from J, leaving 12 bases between them. This CDR3 has 15 residues. CDR3 nucleotide sequence: TGTGCCAGCAGCAATACAGGACTAAGCACAGATACGCAGTATTTT. It yields the protein CASSNTGLSTDTQYF.

This clone occurred a few times. The chain carries TRBV5-1 and TRBJ2-7; D possibly corresponds to TRBD1 (6 bases). V dropped 1 base and J dropped 3 bases, with 11 bases sitting between them. CDR3 length: 14 amino acids. Per germline, CDR1 SGHRS and CDR2 YFSETQ. DNA of the CDR3: TGCGCCAGCAGCTTGATACAGGGCGACTACGAGCAGTACTTC. Its protein is CASSLIQGDYEQYF.

The chain couples TRBV29-1 to TRBJ2-7; 8 bases fit TRBD2. Germline V lookup: CDR1 SQVTM, CDR2 ANQGSEA. The CDR3 runs 13 residues. Trimming took 7 bases from V and 6 from J; bases not matched to a gene: 11. CDR3 sequence reads: CSAESGSWGEQYF. The CDR3 DNA sequence: TGCAGCGCTGAGAGCGGGAGCTGGGGCGAGCAGTACTTC.

This clone showed up just a few times. The chain has TRBV19 and TRBJ2-1; possibly TRBD2 for D (6 bases). The CDR3 runs to 15 residues. Germline lookup yields CDR1 LNHDA and CDR2 SQIVND (reference sequence). Between the trimmed V and J ends, which lost 3 bases and 2 bases, there was a span of 11 bases. The CDR3 loop is CASSMTGGAYNEQFF. The CDR3 DNA follows: TGTGCCAGTAGTATGACTGGCGGGGCCTACAATGAGCAGTTCTTC.

Regarding this clone: This sample also contains other DNA sequences that code for the same CDR3. The V call is TRBV18, the J call TRBJ2-3, with 8 positions matching TRBD2. The CDR3 consists of 15 residues. The germline CDR1 and CDR2 sequences are KGHSH and LQKENI. With V trimmed by 3 bases and J by 1 base, 3 bases remained unmatched. CDR3 protein: CASSPRGAGTDTQYF. For the CDR3, the DNA is TGTGCCAGCTCACCGCGGGGGGCCGGCACAGATACGCAGTATTTT.

This rearrangement joins TRBV6-5 to TRBJ2-7, with 11 positions matching TRBD2. The CDR3 totals 15 residues. The trim removed 5 bases at V and 0 bases at J, leaving 3 bases unmatched. Germline lookup yields CDR1 MNHEY and CDR2 SVGAGI. The CDR3 DNA is TGTGCCAGCAGTAGGACTAGCGGGCCCTCCTACGAGCAGTACTTC. Protein: CASSRTSGPSYEQYF.

V is TRBV6-5 and J is TRBJ2-5, with 7 bases fitting TRBD2. V was clipped by 7 bases and J by 2 bases; unmatched bases: 7. The CDR3 is 14 residues long. Germline CDR1 reads MNHEY; CDR2 reads SVGAGI. Here the CDR3 reads CASTRLASQETQYF. CDR3 DNA: TGTGCCAGCACTAGACTAGCTTCACAAGAGACCCAGTACTTC.

Written as DNA, the CDR3 is TGTGCCAGCACAAACCGGGACAGTAGAATGAACACTGAAGCTTTCTTT. This gives the protein CASTNRDSRMNTEAFF. The chain uses TRBV5-4 and TRBJ1-1; 7 positions agree with TRBD1. Trimming removed 6 bases from V and 0 bases from J; junction bases left unmatched: 11. Per the germline V gene, CDR1 is SGHNT and CDR2 is YYREEE (reference sequence). The CDR3 contains 16 residues.

V gene TRBV7-9 combines with J gene TRBJ1-4; D possibly corresponds to TRBD1 (5 bases). Trimming removed 1 base at V and 8 bases at J, with 14 bases between. Germline CDR1 is SEHNR and CDR2 is FQNEAQ (reference sequence). The CDR3 runs 15 residues. CDR3 sequence (DNA): TGTGCCAGCAGCTTAGATCAGGGATCATACGAAAAACTGTTTTTT. It is translated as CASSLDQGSYEKLFF.

The chain links TRBV7-2 to TRBJ1-6, with 8 bases that match TRBD1. Germline CDR1 reads SGHTA; CDR2 reads FQGNSA. CDR3 length: 18 residues. Unmatched junction bases numbered 9, after V lost 5 bases and J lost 0 bases. In nucleotides, the CDR3 is TGTGCCAGCAGCCTTAGGACAGGGACGAGCTCCTATAATTCACCCCTCCACTTT. Its protein product is CASSLRTGTSSYNSPLHF.